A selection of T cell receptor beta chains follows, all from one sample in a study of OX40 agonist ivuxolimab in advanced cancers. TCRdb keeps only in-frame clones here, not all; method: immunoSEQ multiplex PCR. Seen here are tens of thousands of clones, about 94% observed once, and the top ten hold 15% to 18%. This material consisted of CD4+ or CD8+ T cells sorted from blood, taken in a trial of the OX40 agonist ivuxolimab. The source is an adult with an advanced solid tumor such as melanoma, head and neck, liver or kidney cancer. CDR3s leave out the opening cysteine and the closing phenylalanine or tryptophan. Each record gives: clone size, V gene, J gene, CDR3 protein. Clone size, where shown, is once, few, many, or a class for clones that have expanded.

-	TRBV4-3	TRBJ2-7	ASSQDSAGWGYEQY
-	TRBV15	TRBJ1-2	ATSQRLSLLGYT
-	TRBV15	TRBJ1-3	ATSRDRGSGNTIY
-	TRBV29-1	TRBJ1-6	SVGESSYNSPLH
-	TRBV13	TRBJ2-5	ASSPLAASQETQY
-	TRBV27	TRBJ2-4	ASSPSRSLWDIQY
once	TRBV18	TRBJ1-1	ASSPTAGQNGTF
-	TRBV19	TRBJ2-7	ASSIGGTGAYEQY
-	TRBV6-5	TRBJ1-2	ASSYSKGSNYGYT
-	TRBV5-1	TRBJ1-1	ASSLWGDAEAF
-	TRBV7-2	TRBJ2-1	ASSLGRGRNYNEQF
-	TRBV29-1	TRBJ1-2	SIGQDWRRYGYT
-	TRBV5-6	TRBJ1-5	ASSPGGQGTNQPQH
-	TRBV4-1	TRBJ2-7	ASSQDSNRVGNYEQY
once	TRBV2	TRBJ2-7	ASSEVGQGYEQY
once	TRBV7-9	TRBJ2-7	ASSLALQGQEQY
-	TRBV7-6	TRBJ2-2	ASTPDYIGAGELF
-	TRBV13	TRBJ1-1	ASSFVTEAF
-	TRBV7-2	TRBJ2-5	ASSPYQETQY
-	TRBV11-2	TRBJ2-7	ASSLDQDSPYEQY
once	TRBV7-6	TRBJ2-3	ASSFTATDTQY
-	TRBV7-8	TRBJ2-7	ASSSRTRWGLEMYEQY
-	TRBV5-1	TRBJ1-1	ASTMSPNTEAF
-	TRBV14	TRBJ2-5	ASSLDSRQQETQY
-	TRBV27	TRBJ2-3	ASSLVATDTQY
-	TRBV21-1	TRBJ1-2	ASSKGVSCYGYT
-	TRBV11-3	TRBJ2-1	ASSPGYNEQF
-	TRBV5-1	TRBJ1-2	ASSLGQGINYGYT
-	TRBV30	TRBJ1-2	AWKGQGYGYT
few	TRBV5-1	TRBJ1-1	ASSLGVEAF
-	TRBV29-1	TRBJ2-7	SVVVYEQY
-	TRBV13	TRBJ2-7	ASSLGRQTVEQY
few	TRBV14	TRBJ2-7	ASSVQQGHEQY
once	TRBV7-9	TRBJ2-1	ASSPGSFNEQF
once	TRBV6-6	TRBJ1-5	ASSYSTGSNQPQH
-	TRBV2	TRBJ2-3	ASSEAVQRYTDTQY
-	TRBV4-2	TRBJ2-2	ASRGGELF
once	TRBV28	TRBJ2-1	ASSRSGRVYNEQF
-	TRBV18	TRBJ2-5	ASSPFTPERGSETQY
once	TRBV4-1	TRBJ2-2	ASRQGSHTGELF
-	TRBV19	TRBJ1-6	ASNPSDSNNSPLH
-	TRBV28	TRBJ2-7	ASSDPTEGLY
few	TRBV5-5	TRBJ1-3	ASSGGQGAGNTIY
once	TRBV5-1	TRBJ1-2	ASSRDPPGYT
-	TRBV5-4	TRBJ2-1	ASSLIASVYNEQF
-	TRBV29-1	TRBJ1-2	SVEKGVRGGADGYT